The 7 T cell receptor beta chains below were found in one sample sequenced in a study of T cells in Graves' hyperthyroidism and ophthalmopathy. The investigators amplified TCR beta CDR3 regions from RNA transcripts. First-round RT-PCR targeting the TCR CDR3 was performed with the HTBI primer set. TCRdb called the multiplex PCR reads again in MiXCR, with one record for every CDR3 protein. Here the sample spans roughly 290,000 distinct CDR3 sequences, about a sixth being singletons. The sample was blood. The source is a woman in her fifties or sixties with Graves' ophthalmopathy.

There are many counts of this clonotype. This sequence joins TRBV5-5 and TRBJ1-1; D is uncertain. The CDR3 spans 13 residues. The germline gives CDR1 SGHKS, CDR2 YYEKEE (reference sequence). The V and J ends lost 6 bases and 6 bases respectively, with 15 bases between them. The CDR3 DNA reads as TGTGCCAGCACCATGACGGGGTGGCCTGAAGCTTTCTTT. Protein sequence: CASTMTGWPEAFF.

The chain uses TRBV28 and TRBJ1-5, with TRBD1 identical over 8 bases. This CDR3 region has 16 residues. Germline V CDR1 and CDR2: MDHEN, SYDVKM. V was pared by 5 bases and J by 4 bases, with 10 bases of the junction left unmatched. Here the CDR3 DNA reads TGTGCCAGCAGTCCTATGACCGGACAGGGTAATCAGCCCCAGCATTTT. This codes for CASSPMTGQGNQPQHF.

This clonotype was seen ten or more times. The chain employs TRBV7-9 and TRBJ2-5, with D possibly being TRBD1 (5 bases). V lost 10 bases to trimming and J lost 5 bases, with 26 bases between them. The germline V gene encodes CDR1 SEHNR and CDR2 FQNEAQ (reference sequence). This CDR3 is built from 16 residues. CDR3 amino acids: CATTQRNGAGWETQYF. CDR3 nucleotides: TGTGCCACCACTCAACGAAATGGGGCAGGGTGGGAGACCCAGTACTTC.

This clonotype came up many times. Written as DNA, the CDR3 is TGTGCCATCAGTCAACCGGGACAGGGGGGGTACCAAGAGACCCAGTACTTC. Translation gives CAISQPGQGGYQETQYF. This rearrangement joins TRBV10-3 to TRBJ2-5, with 11 bases aligning to TRBD1. CDR3 size: 17 residues. Germline V gene lookup returns CDR1 ENHRY and CDR2 SYGVKD. The V segment lost 5 bases and the J segment 0 bases; nucleotides outside the gene matches: 8.

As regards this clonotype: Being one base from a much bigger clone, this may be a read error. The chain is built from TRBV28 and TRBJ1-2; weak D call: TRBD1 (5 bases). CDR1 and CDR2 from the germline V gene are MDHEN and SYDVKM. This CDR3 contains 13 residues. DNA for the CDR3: TGTGCCAGCCGTTTAACGGGGGGAAGGGGCTACACCTTC. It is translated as CASRLTGGRGYTF.

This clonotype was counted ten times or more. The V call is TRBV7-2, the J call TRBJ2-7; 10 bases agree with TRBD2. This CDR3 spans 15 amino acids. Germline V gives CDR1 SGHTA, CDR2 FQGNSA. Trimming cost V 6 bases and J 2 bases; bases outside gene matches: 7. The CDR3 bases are TGTGCCAGCAGTCCCTGGACTAGCGGAGCCTACGAGCAGTACTTC. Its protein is CASSPWTSGAYEQYF.

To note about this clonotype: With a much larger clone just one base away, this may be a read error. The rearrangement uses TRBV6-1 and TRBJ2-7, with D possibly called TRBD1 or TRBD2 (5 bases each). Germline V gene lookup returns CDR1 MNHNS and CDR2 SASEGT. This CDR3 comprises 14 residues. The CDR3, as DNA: TGTGCCAGCAGTGCCCGGGACGGATCCTACGAGGAGTACTTC. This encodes CASSARDGSYEEYF.